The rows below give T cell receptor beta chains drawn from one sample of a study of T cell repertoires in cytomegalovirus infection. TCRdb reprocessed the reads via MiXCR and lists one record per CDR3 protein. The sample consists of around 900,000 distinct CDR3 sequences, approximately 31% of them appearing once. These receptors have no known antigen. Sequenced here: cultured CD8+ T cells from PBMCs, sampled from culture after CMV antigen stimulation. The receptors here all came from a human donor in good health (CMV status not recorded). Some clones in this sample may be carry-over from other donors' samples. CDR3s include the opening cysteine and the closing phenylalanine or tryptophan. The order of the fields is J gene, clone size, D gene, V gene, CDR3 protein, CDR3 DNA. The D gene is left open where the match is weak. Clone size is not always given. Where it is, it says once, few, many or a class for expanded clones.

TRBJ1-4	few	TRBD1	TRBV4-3	CASSQIRDVWFPGGGEKLFF	TGCGCCAGCAGCCAGATCCGGGACGTTTGGTTTCCAGGGGGGGGTGAAAAACTGTTTTTT
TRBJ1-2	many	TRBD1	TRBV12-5	CASAAPDREGVGAYGYTF	TGTGCTAGTGCCGCACCCGACAGGGAAGGGGTCGGCGCCTATGGCTACACCTTC
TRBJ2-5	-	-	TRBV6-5	CASSYPGRQETQYF	TGTGCCAGCAGTTATCCGGGCCGCCAAGAGACCCAGTACTTC
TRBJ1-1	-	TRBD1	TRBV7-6	CASSLGRGRFLNTEAFF	TGTGCCAGCAGCTTAGGCAGGGGGCGATTCTTGAACACTGAAGCTTTCTTT
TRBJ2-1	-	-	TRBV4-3	CASSQDAADYNEQFF	TGCGCCAGCAGCCAAGACGCAGCGGACTACAATGAGCAGTTCTTC
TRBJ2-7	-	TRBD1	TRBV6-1	CASSFKTGTGSFGIGSYEQYF	TGTGCCAGCAGTTTCAAGACCGGGACAGGGTCGTTCGGTATTGGATCCTACGAGCAGTACTTC
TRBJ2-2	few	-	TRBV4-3	CASSQDWQQRAEANTGELFF	TGCGCCAGCAGCCAAGACTGGCAGCAGAGAGCGGAAGCGAACACCGGGGAGCTGTTTTTT
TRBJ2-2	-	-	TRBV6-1	CASSEWHRANTGELFF	TGTGCCAGCAGTGAATGGCACAGAGCGAACACCGGGGAGCTGTTTTTT
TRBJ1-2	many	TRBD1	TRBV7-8	CASSPGQGFYYGYTF	TGTGCCAGCAGCCCGGGACAGGGTTTCTACTATGGCTACACCTTC
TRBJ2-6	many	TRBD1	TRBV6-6	CASSYGSGTGVSGANVLTF	TGTGCCAGCAGTTACGGTTCCGGGACAGGGGTCTCTGGGGCCAACGTCCTGACTTTC
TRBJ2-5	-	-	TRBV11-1	CASSLALLQAETQYF	TGTGCCAGCAGCTTAGCGCTCCTACAGGCGGAGACCCAGTACTTC
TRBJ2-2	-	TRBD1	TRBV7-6	CASRGGQGGGELFF	TGTGCCAGCAGGGGAGGACAGGGCGGCGGGGAGCTGTTTTTT
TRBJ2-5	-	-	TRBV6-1	CASRGEYQETQYF	TGTGCCAGCAGGGGGGAGTACCAAGAGACCCAGTACTTC
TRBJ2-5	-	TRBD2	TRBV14	CASSQGNYIGGGQETQYF	TGTGCCAGCAGCCAAGGGAACTACATCGGGGGGGGACAAGAGACCCAGTACTTC
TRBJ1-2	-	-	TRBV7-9	CASSSGQHKFYGYTF	TGTGCCAGCAGCTCCGGACAGCACAAGTTCTATGGCTACACCTTC
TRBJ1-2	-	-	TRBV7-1	CASSALVRTDDYGYTF	TGTGCCAGCAGCGCCCTGGTCCGGACGGATGACTATGGCTACACCTTC
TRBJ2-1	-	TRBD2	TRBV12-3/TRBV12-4	CASSPYPTSGGEQFF	TGTGCCAGCAGCCCATACCCCACTAGCGGGGGGGAGCAGTTCTTC
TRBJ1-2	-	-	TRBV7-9	CASTPGEGIYHGYTF	TGTGCCAGCACCCCCGGGGAGGGGATATATCATGGCTACACCTTC
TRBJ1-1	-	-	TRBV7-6	CASSDVGEANTEAFF	TGTGCCAGCAGCGACGTCGGGGAAGCGAACACTGAAGCTTTCTTT
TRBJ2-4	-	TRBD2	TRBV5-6	CASSPPTSGKNIQYF	TGTGCCAGCAGCCCGCCGACTAGCGGGAAAAACATTCAGTACTTC
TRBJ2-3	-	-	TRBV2	CVSSGVPTDTQYF	TGTGTCAGCAGTGGGGTGCCCACAGATACGCAGTATTTT
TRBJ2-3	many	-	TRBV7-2	CASSLWRSAADTQYF	TGTGCCAGCAGCTTATGGCGCAGCGCGGCAGATACGCAGTATTTT
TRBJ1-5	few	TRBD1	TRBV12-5	CASGRAQGNQPQHF	TGTGCTAGTGGTCGCGCACAGGGGAATCAGCCCCAGCATTTT
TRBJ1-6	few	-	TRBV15	CATSTSGANNSPLHF	TGTGCCACCAGCACTTCAGGGGCGAATAATTCACCCCTCCACTTT
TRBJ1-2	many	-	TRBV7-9	CASSNTGKVDGYTF	TGTGCCAGCAGCAATACAGGGAAAGTCGATGGCTACACCTTC
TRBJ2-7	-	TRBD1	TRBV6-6	CATKLTGQGPYEQYF	TGTGCCACCAAACTCACTGGACAGGGGCCCTACGAGCAGTACTTC
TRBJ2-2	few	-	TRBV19	CASSIARRELFF	TGTGCCAGTAGTATCGCCAGACGGGAGCTGTTTTTT
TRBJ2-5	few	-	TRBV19	CASSISGSTQYF	TGTGCCAGTAGTATATCTGGATCAACCCAGTACTTC
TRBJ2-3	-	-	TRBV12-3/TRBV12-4	CASSYGRDTQYF	TGTGCCAGCAGTTATGGAAGAGATACGCAGTATTTT
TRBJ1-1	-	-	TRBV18	CASSPKYGNNMNTEAFF	TGTGCCAGCTCACCAAAGTATGGCAATAACATGAACACTGAAGCTTTCTTT
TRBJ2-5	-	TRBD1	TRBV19	CASSKTRDRSPQETQYF	TGTGCCAGTAGTAAGACGAGGGACAGGAGTCCCCAAGAGACCCAGTACTTC
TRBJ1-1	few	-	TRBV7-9	CASSPGDNEAFF	TGTGCCAGCAGCCCCGGGGATAATGAAGCTTTCTTT
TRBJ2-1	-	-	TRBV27	CASSYDPGIYNEQFF	TGTGCCAGCAGTTACGACCCCGGGATATACAATGAGCAGTTCTTC
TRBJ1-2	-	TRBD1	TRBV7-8	CASSLRQGTVGYTF	TGTGCCAGCAGCTTGAGACAGGGGACGGTCGGCTACACCTTC
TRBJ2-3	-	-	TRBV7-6	CASSLRGGGRTDTQYF	TGTGCCAGCAGCTTAAGAGGGGGGGGCAGGACAGATACGCAGTATTTT
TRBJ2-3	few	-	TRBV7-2	CASSLPQNTDTQYF	TGTGCCAGCAGCTTACCCCAGAACACAGATACGCAGTATTTT
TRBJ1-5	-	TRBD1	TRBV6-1	CASSEVEVLDRLYSNQPQHF	TGTGCCAGCAGTGAAGTAGAGGTCCTGGACAGGTTATATAGCAATCAGCCCCAGCATTTT
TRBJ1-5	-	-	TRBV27	CASSLGRAQSNQPQHF	TGTGCCAGCAGTTTAGGGAGGGCTCAGAGCAATCAGCCCCAGCATTTT
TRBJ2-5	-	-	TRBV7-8	CATEGELDGETQYF	TGTGCCACCGAGGGGGAATTAGACGGAGAGACCCAGTACTTC
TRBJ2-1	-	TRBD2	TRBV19	CASTRKQRAGYNEQFF	TGTGCCAGTACCAGAAAGCAGAGAGCGGGGTACAATGAGCAGTTCTTC
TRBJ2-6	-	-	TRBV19	CATWGVGESGANVLTF	TGTGCCACCTGGGGGGTAGGTGAATCTGGGGCCAACGTCCTGACTTTC
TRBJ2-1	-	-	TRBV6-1	CASSEAPSYTVNEQFF	TGTGCCAGCAGTGAAGCGCCTAGCTATACTGTGAATGAGCAGTTCTTC
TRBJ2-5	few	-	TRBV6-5	CASSYWGVPQETQYF	TGTGCCAGCAGTTACTGGGGTGTTCCACAAGAGACCCAGTACTTC